This TCR beta chain was captured in a study of CD8 T cells in ankylosing spondylitis. Findings and limits, study-wide: Seemingly distinctive of ankylosing spondylitis blood was a TCR beta motif formed by eight highly homologous variants.

This clonotype has a count of ten or more. Its antigen is unknown. TCRdb redid the calling of the 5' RACE reads with MiXCR, one entry per CDR3 protein. The sample records about 160,000 distinct CDR3 sequences, approximately 10% being singletons. The specimen was blood, either unsorted or a sorted T cell fraction (not recorded which). The sequence derives from a female donor with ankylosing spondylitis or in good health (not recorded which).

The CDR3 is CASSEDPGLHPDEQFF. The CDR3 nucleotides read TGTGCCAGCAGTGAGGACCCCGGGCTTCACCCCGATGAGCAGTTCTTC. The chain carries TRBV2 and TRBJ2-1; no firm D call. The ends were cut back, 3 bases at V and 8 bases at J, with 20 bases in the middle. The germline V gene has CDR1 SNHLY and CDR2 FYNNEI. This CDR3 is 16 amino acids long.